This passage covers 22 T cell receptor beta chains from one sample sequenced in a study of T cell changes during pregnancy in multiple sclerosis. Here immunoSEQ multiplex PCR was the method, and the copy in TCRdb shows in-frame clones only, minus some. The sample holds under 50,000 clones, approximately 95% seen once. Sample: CD8+ T cells from peripheral blood mononuclear cells, taken in the first trimester of pregnancy. The receptors derive from a female donor with multiple sclerosis, enrolled in a pregnancy study.

The CDR3 region is CASVGTGLHEQYF. CDR3 nucleotide sequence: TGTGCCAGCGTAGGGACAGGGCTCCACGAGCAGTACTTC. The rearrangement links TRBV27 to TRBJ2-7; 9 bases map to TRBD1. The CDR3 spans 13 residues. J lost 5 bases, V lost 8 bases, and 7 bases had no gene match. Germline V gives CDR1 MNHEY, CDR2 SMNVEV (reference sequence).

The chain carries TRBV6-1 and TRBJ2-7, with 10 nucleotides matching TRBD2. Germline V gene lookup returns CDR1 MNHNS and CDR2 SASEGT. The CDR3 is 15 residues long. Losses at the gene ends were 1 base for V and 0 bases for J; bases not matched to a gene: 0. CDR3 DNA sequence: TGTGCCAGCAGTGAAGGGACTAGCGGCTCCTACGAGCAGTACTTC. Translation gives CASSEGTSGSYEQYF.

The chain couples TRBV29-1 to TRBJ2-6; 9 nucleotides match TRBD2. Germline lookup yields CDR1 SQVTM and CDR2 ANQGSEA. The ends lost 5 bases at V and 3 bases at J; junction bases unmatched: 8. CDR3 length: 16 amino acids. CDR3 sequence: CSVSGGRDFGANVLTF. The CDR3 region has the DNA TGCAGCGTTTCTGGCGGGAGGGATTTTGGGGCCAACGTCCTGACTTTC.

This sequence joins TRBV6-5 and TRBJ1-1; no reliable D call. Germline CDR1 MNHEY, CDR2 SVGAGI. The V and J ends lost 6 bases and 2 bases respectively, with 10 bases between them. CDR3 size: 13 residues. CDR3 in DNA: TGTGCCAGCAGGATACGGGAAAACACTGAAGCTTTCTTT. Translation: CASRIRENTEAFF.

The rearrangement joins TRBV19 to TRBJ2-1; 7 nucleotides agree with TRBD1. The CDR3 sequence is 13 residues long. V gave up 10 bases and J gave up 6 bases; unmatched junction bases: 9. CDR1 and CDR2 (germline): LNHDA, SQIVND (reference sequence). This chain's CDR3 is CATRQGGGNEQFF. DNA for the CDR3: TGTGCCACCCGACAGGGCGGCGGCAATGAGCAGTTCTTC. The complete variable domain, with remaining parts taken from reference TRBV19 and TRBJ2-1, reads DGGITQSPKYLFRKEGQNVTLSCEQNLNHDAMYWYRQDPGQGLRLIYYSQIVNDFQKGDIAEGYSVSREKKESFPLTVTSAQKNPTAFYLCATRQGGGNEQFFGPGTRLTVL.

The rearrangement uses TRBV5-1 and TRBJ1-1; 7 bases map to TRBD1. Germline CDR1 and CDR2: SGHRS and YFSETQ. Unmatched junction bases numbered 14, after V lost 4 bases and J lost 5 bases. This CDR3 contains 16 residues. In DNA, the CDR3 is TGCGCCAGCAGCCTTCACAGGGGAGGACGACGGACTGAAGCTTTCTTT. This translates into CASSLHRGGRRTEAFF.

The chain recombines TRBV27 with TRBJ2-3; 12 positions match TRBD1. CDR1 is MNHEY, CDR2 SMNVEV, per germline (reference sequence). The length of the CDR3 is 16 residues. Trimming removed 5 bases from V and 5 bases from J; junction bases left unmatched: 8. CDR3 loop: CASSQGTGGGKDTQYF. The DNA of the CDR3 is TGTGCCAGCAGTCAAGGGACAGGGGGCGGAAAAGATACGCAGTATTTT.

V is TRBV2 and J is TRBJ1-2; no clear D gene. CDR3 length: 16 residues. Trimming took off 1 base at V and 0 bases at J, with 12 bases between the two ends. From germline, CDR1 is SNHLY and CDR2 FYNNEI. The CDR3 DNA sequence: TGTGCCAGCAGTGAAGATGGCCTGAACACTAACTATGGCTACACCTTC. It specifies CASSEDGLNTNYGYTF.

Concerning this clone itself: This may come from a read error, since a much larger clone is one base off. The chain links TRBV10-3 to TRBJ1-3, with D perhaps TRBD1 (5 bases). The CDR3 is 16 amino acids. Germline CDR1 reads ENHRY; CDR2 reads SYGVKD. As DNA, the CDR3 is TGTGTCATCAGTGAAACAGGCACGCCCTCTGGAAACACCATATATTTT. It specifies CVISETGTPSGNTIYF.

V usage is TRBV10-3 and J usage is TRBJ2-1; TRBD2 agrees at 11 bases. With V trimmed by 3 bases and J by 4 bases, 5 bases remained unmatched. The CDR3 spans 16 residues. In germline, CDR1 is ENHRY, CDR2 SYGVKD. The CDR3 bases are TGTGCCATCAGTGATGCTAGCGGGAGGATGTACAATGAGCAGTTCTTC. This translates into CAISDASGRMYNEQFF.

The V gene is TRBV5-6, the J gene TRBJ1-3, with D perhaps matching TRBD1 (5 bases). Trimming left V 4 bases short and J 3 bases short, with 11 bases between. This CDR3 has 14 amino acids. The germline gives CDR1 SGHDT, CDR2 YYEEEE. DNA of the CDR3: TGTGCCAGCAGCCCGGGGGTAGGTGGAAACACCATATATTTT. It yields the protein CASSPGVGGNTIYF.

This clone came up once. The chain recombines TRBV4-3 with TRBJ1-5, with a weak D call TRBD1 (5 bases). Germline V gives CDR1 LGHNA, CDR2 YSLEER. V was cut by 0 bases and J by 6 bases, with 18 bases left in between. The CDR3 is 17 residues long. As DNA, the CDR3 is TGCGCCAGCAGCCAAGATTACGCAGGGAATATGGGTCAGCCCCAGCATTTT. Translated: CASSQDYAGNMGQPQHF.

The chain joins TRBV4-1 to TRBJ2-1; the match to TRBD2 covers 7 bases. Germline V gene sequence: CDR1 MGHRA, CDR2 YSYEKL. Trimming removed 3 bases from V and 5 bases from J; junction bases left unmatched: 7. CDR3 length equals 15 residues. CDR3 sequence (DNA): TGCGCCAGCAGCCAGAAGGATCGGGAGGACAATGAGCAGTTCTTC. It encodes CASSQKDREDNEQFF.

J is TRBJ2-7 and V is TRBV5-6; the D gene is possibly TRBD2 (8 bases). V lost 4 bases to trimming and J lost 4 bases, with 18 bases between them. The germline CDR1 and CDR2 sequences are SGHDT and YYEEEE. This CDR3 region has 15 residues. DNA for the CDR3: TGTGCCAGCAGCCGCGGGGGGACAGCCGAGTACGAGCAGTACTTC. This sequence encodes CASSRGGTAEYEQYF.

On this clone itself: The sample has other DNA sequences that encode this CDR3 too. CDR3 amino acids: CASSFSGAGGYTF. DNA for the CDR3: TGTGCCAGCAGTTTTTCAGGGGCGGGCGGCTACACCTTC. This chain joins TRBV27 and TRBJ1-2; D possibly corresponds to TRBD1 (6 bases). The V gene lost 3 bases and the J gene lost 8 bases, with 13 bases spanning the gap. CDR1 and CDR2 from the germline V gene are MNHEY and SMNVEV (reference sequence). The CDR3 sequence is 13 residues long.

The chain employs TRBV5-1 and TRBJ2-1, with 8 bases aligning to TRBD2. The CDR3 consists of 15 residues. Trimming took 4 bases from V and 3 from J; bases not matched to a gene: 6. Germline V lookup: CDR1 SGHRS, CDR2 YFSETQ. DNA of the CDR3: TGCGCCAGCAGCAGAATAGCGGGACACTACAATGAGCAGTTCTTC. Protein sequence: CASSRIAGHYNEQFF. Drawing the rest from reference TRBV5-1 and TRBJ2-1, the complete variable domain is KAGVTQTPRYLIKTRGQQVTLSCSPISGHRSVSWYQQTPGQGLQFLFEYFSETQRNKGNFPGRFSGRQFSNSRSEMNVSTLELGDSALYLCASSRIAGHYNEQFFGPGTRLTVL.

This chain links TRBV6-5 with TRBJ2-1, with 14 bases aligning to TRBD2. The CDR3 spans 16 residues. Per the germline V gene, CDR1 is MNHEY and CDR2 is SVGAGI. The J segment lost 7 bases and the V segment lost 4 bases, leaving 6 bases of the junction unmatched. CDR3 sequence: CASSFMTSGRENEQFF. The CDR3 coding sequence is TGTGCCAGCAGTTTTATGACTAGCGGGAGGGAGAATGAGCAGTTCTTC.

CDR3 sequence (DNA): TGTGCCAGCAGCCAGAGGACTAGTGGTGCCACAGATACGCAGTATTTT. Translating gives CASSQRTSGATDTQYF. The chain uses TRBV4-2 and TRBJ2-3, with 7 bases that match TRBD2. The CDR3 sequence is 16 residues long. Germline values: CDR1 LGHNA, CDR2 YNFKEQ. Trimming cost V 3 bases and J 2 bases; bases outside gene matches: 8.

The chain joins TRBV6-5 to TRBJ1-2; the D gene is possibly TRBD1 (5 bases). Between the trimmed V and J ends, which lost 2 bases and 4 bases, there was a span of 8 bases. The V gene's germline CDR1 is MNHEY and CDR2 SVGAGI. This CDR3 contains 13 residues. The CDR3 region has the DNA TGTGCCAGCAGTTACCAGGGTTCCTATGGCTACACCTTC. As protein: CASSYQGSYGYTF.

The gene calls are TRBV6-1 and TRBJ2-7, with a possible D match to TRBD1 (6 bases). Trimming shortened V by 5 bases and J by 3 bases, and 14 bases separated the two germline ends. The CDR3 totals 14 residues. CDR1 is MNHNS, CDR2 SASEGT, per germline. CDR3 bases: TGTGCCAGCAGTAGACGACAGGAGATCTACGAGCAGTACTTC. Protein product: CASSRRQEIYEQYF.

The DNA of the CDR3 is TGTGCCAGCAACCCCAGACAGGGGACGAACACTGAAGCTTTCTTT. This sequence encodes CASNPRQGTNTEAFF. The chain couples TRBV27 to TRBJ1-1; TRBD1 matches 8 bases. Germline V CDR1 and CDR2: MNHEY, SMNVEV (reference sequence). The CDR3 sequence is 15 residues long. Germline trimming cut 7 bases from V and 1 base from J; bases unmatched to any gene: 8.

The J gene is TRBJ2-7, the V gene TRBV2; 8 bases fit TRBD1. Trimming took 6 bases from V and 2 from J; bases not matched to a gene: 9. This CDR3 spans 15 amino acids. CDR1 is SNHLY, CDR2 FYNNEI, per germline. The CDR3 nucleotides read TGTGCCAGCAGCCAAACAGGGGGGATCACCTACGAGCAGTACTTC. As protein: CASSQTGGITYEQYF.